Listed below are T cell receptor beta chains from one sample, sequenced in a study of T cells in Graves' hyperthyroidism and ophthalmopathy. Via MiXCR, TCRdb re-called the multiplex PCR reads, giving one row per CDR3 protein. The sample holds 350,000 to 500,000 distinct CDR3 sequences; roughly 15% are singletons and the top ten take 4% to 6.5%. The source material was blood. These receptors came from a woman between 18 and 29 years old with Graves' hyperthyroidism. CDR3s include the opening cysteine and the closing phenylalanine or tryptophan. A D gene is named only where the DNA matches it firmly. Not all rows give a size; the values are once, few, many and, for expanded clones, a class.

D | length | size | J | V | DNA | CDR3
- | 16 | - | TRBJ2-5 | TRBV7-2 | TGTGCCAGCAGCTTAGTCGGGACGGGACCTCAGGAGACCCAGTACTTC | CASSLVGTGPQETQYF
TRBD2 | 16 | many | TRBJ2-5 | TRBV20-1 | TGCAGTGCTAGCGGGACTAGCGGGAGTAGCGCAGAGACCCAGTACTTC | CSASGTSGSSAETQYF
- | 12 | many | TRBJ1-1 | TRBV20-1 | TGCAGTGCTAGAGGGGGGAACACTGAAGCTTTCTTT | CSARGGNTEAFF
TRBD2 | 14 | many | TRBJ2-7 | TRBV28 | TGTGCCAGCAGTCGACTAGCGTCCGTCTACGAGCAGTACTTC | CASSRLASVYEQYF
- | 14 | many | TRBJ2-5 | TRBV5-5 | TGTGCCAGCAGCTTGGGGGCCCCGGGAGAGACCCAGTACTTC | CASSLGAPGETQYF
TRBD1 | 13 | - | TRBJ1-1 | TRBV20-1 | TGCAGTGCTAGAGCCCAGGGGGGCACTGAAGCTTTCTTT | CSARAQGGTEAFF
- | 12 | - | TRBJ1-2 | TRBV30 | TGTGCCTGGTCAGGGGCTAACTATGGCTACACCTTC | CAWSGANYGYTF
- | 15 | many | TRBJ1-2 | TRBV7-9 | TGTGCCAGCAGCTTAGATCGGGGGAGTCCCTATGGCTACACCTTC | CASSLDRGSPYGYTF
- | 18 | - | TRBJ1-4 | TRBV6-1 | TGTGCCAGCAGCCCGGGACTCCGGGAGTTCGGAACTAATGAAAAACTGTTTTTT | CASSPGLREFGTNEKLFF
- | 13 | - | TRBJ2-2 | TRBV25-1 | TGTGCCAGCAGTGAATATTGGACCGGGGAGCTGTTTTTT | CASSEYWTGELFF
- | 13 | many | TRBJ2-7 | TRBV7-2 | TGTGCCAGCAGCCATCGAGGGCCGGGGGAGCAGTACTTC | CASSHRGPGEQYF
- | 14 | - | TRBJ1-5 | TRBV6-1 | TGTGCCAGCAGCCCGAGGGGGATCAATCAGCCCCAGCATTTT | CASSPRGINQPQHF
- | 13 | many | TRBJ2-3 | TRBV12-3/TRBV12-4 | TGTGCCAGCATCTGGGACAGCACAGATACGCAGTATTTT | CASIWDSTDTQYF
- | 15 | many | TRBJ2-7 | TRBV11-2 | TGTGCCAGCACCTTAGAGGCCCAGAGTTGGGCCGAGCAGTACTTC | CASTLEAQSWAEQYF
TRBD1 | 15 | - | TRBJ2-5 | TRBV19 | TGTGCCAGTAGTAGGGGACAGACAGGAGAAGAGACCCAGTACTTC | CASSRGQTGEETQYF
- | 14 | - | TRBJ2-7 | TRBV7-3 | TGTGCCAGCAGCCCCGGGCCCTTAGCCTACGAGCAGTACTTC | CASSPGPLAYEQYF
- | 12 | - | TRBJ1-1 | TRBV5-1 | TGCGCCAGCAGCTCCACTCCGGTTGAAGCTTTCTTT | CASSSTPVEAFF
- | 14 | - | TRBJ2-7 | TRBV7-9 | TGTGCCAGCAGCTCCGACAGGCGAGTCTACGAGCAGTACTTC | CASSSDRRVYEQYF
TRBD1 | 16 | many | TRBJ2-6 | TRBV6-1 | TGTGCCAGCAGACCCCGACAGGGGGTTGGGGCCAACGTCCTGACTTTC | CASRPRQGVGANVLTF
- | 11 | few | TRBJ1-1 | TRBV7-9 | TGTGCCAGCAGCTCTATTTCTGAAGCTTTCTTT | CASSSISEAFF
- | 13 | many | TRBJ1-5 | TRBV6-1 | TGTGCCAGCAGTGAAGGATTCAATCAGCCCCAGCATTTT | CASSEGFNQPQHF
- | 16 | - | TRBJ1-2 | TRBV9 | TGTGCCAGCAGCCCGTCATGGACAGCTCCGAACTATGGCTACACCTTC | CASSPSWTAPNYGYTF
- | 14 | - | TRBJ1-1 | TRBV27 | TGTGCCAGCAGTTTAAGGGGATTTGCCACTGAAGCTTTCTTT | CASSLRGFATEAFF
- | 12 | many | TRBJ2-2 | TRBV18 | TGTGCCAGCTCACCAGAAGTCGGGGAGCTGTTTTTT | CASSPEVGELFF
TRBD1 | 17 | many | TRBJ2-7 | TRBV7-9 | TGTGCCAGCAGCACAGGACAGGGGGCGAGTTTCTCCTACGAGCAGTACTTC | CASSTGQGASFSYEQYF
- | 13 | many | TRBJ2-5 | TRBV27 | TGTGCCAGCAGTTTTACGGGGTGGGAGACCCAGTACTTC | CASSFTGWETQYF
- | 14 | many | TRBJ2-7 | TRBV30 | TGTGCCTGGGGTGGTCAGCGGGACAGGTACGAGCAGTACTTC | CAWGGQRDRYEQYF
TRBD1 | 17 | many | TRBJ2-2 | TRBV6-2/TRBV6-3 | TGTGCCAGCAGTTACCCCGGAGACAGGGTGGACACCGGGGAGCTGTTTTTT | CASSYPGDRVDTGELFF
- | 14 | many | TRBJ2-5 | TRBV28 | TGTGCCAGCAGTTTTCATGGGAATCACGAGACCCAGTACTTC | CASSFHGNHETQYF
TRBD1 | 15 | many | TRBJ2-7 | TRBV7-8 | TGTGCCAGCAGCCCAGAGGGGACAGCTGAGAGCGAGCAGTACTTC | CASSPEGTAESEQYF
- | 15 | - | TRBJ1-4 | TRBV13 | TGTGCCAGCAGCTTAGGGGACTCGGATCGGGAAAAACTGTTTTTT | CASSLGDSDREKLFF
- | 15 | many | TRBJ2-4 | TRBV20-1 | TGCAGTGCTAGTGTGCCTCTCGGAGGCAAAAACATTCAGTACTTC | CSASVPLGGKNIQYF